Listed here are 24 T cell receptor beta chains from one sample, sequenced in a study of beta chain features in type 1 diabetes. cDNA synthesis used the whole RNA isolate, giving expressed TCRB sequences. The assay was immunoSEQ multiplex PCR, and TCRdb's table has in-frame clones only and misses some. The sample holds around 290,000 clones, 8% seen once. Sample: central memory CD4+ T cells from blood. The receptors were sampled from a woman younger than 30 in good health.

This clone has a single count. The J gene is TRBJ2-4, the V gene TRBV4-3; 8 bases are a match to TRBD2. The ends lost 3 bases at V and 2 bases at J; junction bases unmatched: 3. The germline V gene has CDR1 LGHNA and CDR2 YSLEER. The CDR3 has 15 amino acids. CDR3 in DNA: TGCGCCAGCAGCCAGGGCGGGGGGTCCAAAAACATTCAGTACTTC. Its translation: CASSQGGGSKNIQYF.

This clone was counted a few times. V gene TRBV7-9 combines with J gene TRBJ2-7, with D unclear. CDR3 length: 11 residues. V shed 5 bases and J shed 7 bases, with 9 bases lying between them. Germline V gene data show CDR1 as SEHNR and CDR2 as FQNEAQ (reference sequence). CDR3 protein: CASSQSSEQYF. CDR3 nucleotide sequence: TGTGCCAGCAGCCAATCCTCGGAGCAGTACTTC.

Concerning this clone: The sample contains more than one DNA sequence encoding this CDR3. The CDR3 region has the DNA TGTGCCAGCTCACTACGACAGGGCGAGACCCAGTACTTC. This sequence encodes CASSLRQGETQYF. V and J are TRBV18 and TRBJ2-5; 7 bases line up with TRBD1. Trimming at V came to 4 bases and at J to 5 bases, leaving 4 bases not matched to a gene. Per the germline V gene, CDR1 is KGHSH and CDR2 is LQKENI. The CDR3 consists of 13 residues.

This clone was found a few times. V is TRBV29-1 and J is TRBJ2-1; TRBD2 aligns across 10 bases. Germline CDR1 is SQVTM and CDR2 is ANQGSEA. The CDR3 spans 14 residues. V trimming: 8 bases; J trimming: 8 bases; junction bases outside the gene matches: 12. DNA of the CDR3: TGCAGCCCGAGGCTAGCGGGAGCCCGGGATGAGCAGTTCTTC. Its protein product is CSPRLAGARDEQFF.

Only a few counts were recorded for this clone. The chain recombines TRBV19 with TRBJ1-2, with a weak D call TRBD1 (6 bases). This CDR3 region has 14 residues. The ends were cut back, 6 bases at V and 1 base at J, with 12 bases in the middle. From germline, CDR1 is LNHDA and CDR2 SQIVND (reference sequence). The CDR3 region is CASRLRGGNYGYTF. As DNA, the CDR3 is TGTGCCAGTAGGTTGAGAGGGGGTAACTATGGCTACACCTTC. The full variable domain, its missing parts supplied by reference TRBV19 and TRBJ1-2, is DGGITQSPKYLFRKEGQNVTLSCEQNLNHDAMYWYRQDPGQGLRLIYYSQIVNDFQKGDIAEGYSVSREKKESFPLTVTSAQKNPTAFYLCASRLRGGNYGYTFGSGTRLTVV.

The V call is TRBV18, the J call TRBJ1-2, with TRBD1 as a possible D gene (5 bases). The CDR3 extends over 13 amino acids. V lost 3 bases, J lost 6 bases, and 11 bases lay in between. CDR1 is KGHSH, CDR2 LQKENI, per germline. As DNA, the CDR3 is TGTGCCAGCTCACCCAGGGATGAACATGGCTACACCTTC. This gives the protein CASSPRDEHGYTF.

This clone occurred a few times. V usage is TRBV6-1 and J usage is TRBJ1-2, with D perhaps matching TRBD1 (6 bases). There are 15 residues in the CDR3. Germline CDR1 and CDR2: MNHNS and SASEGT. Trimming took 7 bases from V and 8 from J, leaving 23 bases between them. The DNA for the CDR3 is TGTGCCAGCATGCTAATCCCGGGACAATCGACGGGCTACACCTTC. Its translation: CASMLIPGQSTGYTF.

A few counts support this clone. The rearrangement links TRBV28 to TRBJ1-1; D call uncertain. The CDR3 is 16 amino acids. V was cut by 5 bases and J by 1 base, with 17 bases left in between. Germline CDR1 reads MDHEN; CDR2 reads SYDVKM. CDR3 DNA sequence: TGTGCCAGCAGTCCACTTGTTGAGGTGACGAACACTGAAGCTTTCTTT. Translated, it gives CASSPLVEVTNTEAFF. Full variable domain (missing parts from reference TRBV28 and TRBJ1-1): DVKVTQSSRYLVKRTGEKVFLECVQDMDHENMFWYRQDPGLGLRLIYFSYDVKMKEKGDIPEGYSVSREKKERFSLILESASTNQTSMYLCASSPLVEVTNTEAFFGQGTRLTVV.

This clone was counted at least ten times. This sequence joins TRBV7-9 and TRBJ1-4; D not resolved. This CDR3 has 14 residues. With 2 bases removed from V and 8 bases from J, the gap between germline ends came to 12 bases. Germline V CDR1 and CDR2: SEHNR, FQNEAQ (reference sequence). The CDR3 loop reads CASSLRHNGEKLFF. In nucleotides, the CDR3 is TGTGCCAGCAGCTTACGTCATAATGGGGAAAAACTGTTTTTT.

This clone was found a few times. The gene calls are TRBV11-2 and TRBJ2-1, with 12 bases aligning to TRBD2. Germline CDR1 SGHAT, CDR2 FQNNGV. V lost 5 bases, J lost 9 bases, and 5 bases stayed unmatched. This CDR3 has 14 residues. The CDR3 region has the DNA TGTGCCAGCAGCGCGACTAGCGGGAGCATTGAGCAGTTCTTC. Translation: CASSATSGSIEQFF.

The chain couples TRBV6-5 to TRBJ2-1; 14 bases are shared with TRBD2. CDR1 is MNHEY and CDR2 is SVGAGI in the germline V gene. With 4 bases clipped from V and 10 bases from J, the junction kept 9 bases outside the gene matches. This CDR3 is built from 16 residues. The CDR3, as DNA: TGTGCCAGCAGTTCCCCGGGACTAGCGGGAGTTCGAGAGCAGTTCTTC. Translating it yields CASSSPGLAGVREQFF.

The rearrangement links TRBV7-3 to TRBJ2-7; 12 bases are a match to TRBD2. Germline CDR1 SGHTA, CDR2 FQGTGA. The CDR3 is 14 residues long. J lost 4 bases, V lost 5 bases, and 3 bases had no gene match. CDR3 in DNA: TGTGCCAGCAGCCCTACTAGCGGGGGGTACGAGCAGTACTTC. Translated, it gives CASSPTSGGYEQYF.

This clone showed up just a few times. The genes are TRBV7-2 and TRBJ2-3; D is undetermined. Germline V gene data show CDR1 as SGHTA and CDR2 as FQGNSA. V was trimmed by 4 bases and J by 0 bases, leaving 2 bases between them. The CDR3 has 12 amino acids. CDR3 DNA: TGTGCCAGCAGCTCTAGCACAGATACGCAGTATTTT. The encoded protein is CASSSSTDTQYF.

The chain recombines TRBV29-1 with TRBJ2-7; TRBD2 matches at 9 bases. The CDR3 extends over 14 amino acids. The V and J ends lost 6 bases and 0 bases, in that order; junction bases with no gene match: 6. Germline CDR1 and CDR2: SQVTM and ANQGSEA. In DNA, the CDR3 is TGCAGCGTCGCAGGACTAGCGAGCTCCTACGAGCAGTACTTC. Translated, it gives CSVAGLASSYEQYF.

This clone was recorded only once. CDR3 residues: CASSDRATNYGYTF. CDR3 nucleotides: TGTGCCAGCAGTGATCGGGCAACTAACTATGGCTACACCTTC. V gene TRBV6-6 combines with J gene TRBJ1-2, with D hard to call. From germline, CDR1 is MNHNY and CDR2 SVGAGI (reference sequence). V was clipped by 5 bases and J by 0 bases, with 10 bases between them. This CDR3 spans 14 amino acids.

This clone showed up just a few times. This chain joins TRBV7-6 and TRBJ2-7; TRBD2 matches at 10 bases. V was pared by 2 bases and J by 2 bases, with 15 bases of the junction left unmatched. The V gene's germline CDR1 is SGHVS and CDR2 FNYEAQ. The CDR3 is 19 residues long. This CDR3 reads CASSLRGGASGSVTYEQYF. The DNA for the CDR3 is TGTGCCAGCAGCTTAAGGGGCGGGGCTAGCGGGAGTGTTACCTACGAGCAGTACTTC.

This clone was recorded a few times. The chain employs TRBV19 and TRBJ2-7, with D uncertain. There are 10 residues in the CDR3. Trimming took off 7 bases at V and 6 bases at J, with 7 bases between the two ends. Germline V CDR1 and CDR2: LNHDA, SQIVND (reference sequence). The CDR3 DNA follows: TGTGCCAGTATGATGGCCGAGCAGTACTTC. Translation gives CASMMAEQYF.

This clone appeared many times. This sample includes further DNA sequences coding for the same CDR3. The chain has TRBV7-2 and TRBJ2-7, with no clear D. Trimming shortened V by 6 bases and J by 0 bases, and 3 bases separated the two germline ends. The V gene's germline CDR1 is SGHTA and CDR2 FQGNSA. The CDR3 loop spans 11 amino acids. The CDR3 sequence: CASSPSYEQYF. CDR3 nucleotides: TGTGCCAGCAGTCCCTCCTACGAGCAGTACTTC.

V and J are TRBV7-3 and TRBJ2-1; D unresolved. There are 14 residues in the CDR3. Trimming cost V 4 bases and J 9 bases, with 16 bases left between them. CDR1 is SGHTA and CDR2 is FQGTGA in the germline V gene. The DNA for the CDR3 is TGTGCCAGCAGCTCTCCCTCGAGGCGCGGTGAGCAGTTCTTC. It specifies CASSSPSRRGEQFF.

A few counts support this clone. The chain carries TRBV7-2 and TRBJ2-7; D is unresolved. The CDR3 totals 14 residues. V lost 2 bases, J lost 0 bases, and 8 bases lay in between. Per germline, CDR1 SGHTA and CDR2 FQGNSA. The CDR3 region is CASSLSAASYEQYV. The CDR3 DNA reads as TGTGCCAGCAGCTTATCCGCGGCCTCCTACGAGCAGTACGTC.

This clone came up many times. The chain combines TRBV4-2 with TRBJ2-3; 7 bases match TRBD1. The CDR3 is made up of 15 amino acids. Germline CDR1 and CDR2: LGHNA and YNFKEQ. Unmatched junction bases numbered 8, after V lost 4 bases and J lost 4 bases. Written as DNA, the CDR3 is TGTGCCAGCAGCCCCCTTGAGGGGGCATCAGATACGCAGTATTTT. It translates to CASSPLEGASDTQYF.

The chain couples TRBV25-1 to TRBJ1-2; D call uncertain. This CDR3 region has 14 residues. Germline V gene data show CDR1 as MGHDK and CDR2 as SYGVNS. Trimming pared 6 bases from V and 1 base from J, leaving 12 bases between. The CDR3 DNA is TGTGCCAGCAGCTTGACCCCTATTAACTATGGCTACACCTTC. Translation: CASSLTPINYGYTF.

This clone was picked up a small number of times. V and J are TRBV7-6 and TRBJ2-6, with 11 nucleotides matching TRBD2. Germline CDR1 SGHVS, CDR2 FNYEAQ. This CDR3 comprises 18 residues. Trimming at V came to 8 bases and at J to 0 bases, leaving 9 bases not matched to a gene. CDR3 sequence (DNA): TGTGCCAGCTCCGATAGCGGGGGGGGCGCCTCTGGGGCCAACGTCCTGACTTTC. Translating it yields CASSDSGGGASGANVLTF. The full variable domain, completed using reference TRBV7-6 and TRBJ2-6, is GAGVSQSPRYKVTKRGQDVALRCDPISGHVSLYWYRQALGQGPEFLTYFNYEAQQDKSGLPNDRFSAERPEGSISTLTIQRTEQRDSAMYRCASSDSGGGASGANVLTFGAGSRLTVL.

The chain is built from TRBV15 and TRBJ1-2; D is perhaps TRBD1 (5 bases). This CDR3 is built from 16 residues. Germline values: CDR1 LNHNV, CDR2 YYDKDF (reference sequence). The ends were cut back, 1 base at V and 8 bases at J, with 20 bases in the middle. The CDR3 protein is CATSRGVTAGRDGYTF. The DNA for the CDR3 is TGTGCCACCAGCAGAGGGGTAACTGCGGGCAGGGACGGCTACACCTTC.